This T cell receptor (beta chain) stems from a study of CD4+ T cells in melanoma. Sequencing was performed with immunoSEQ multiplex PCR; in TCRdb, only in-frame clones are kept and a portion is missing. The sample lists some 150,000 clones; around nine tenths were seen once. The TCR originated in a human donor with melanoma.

The CDR3 bases are TGTGCCAGCAGCTTGGATGGGCGGGGGGGACGAGGTGGTGAGCAGTTCTTC. Protein product: CASSLDGRGGRGGEQFF. The chain has TRBV5-4 and TRBJ2-1; 9 bases match TRBD2. Germline V gene data show CDR1 as SGHNT and CDR2 as YYREEE (reference sequence). The CDR3 has 17 residues. V lost 0 bases and J lost 9; bases outside the gene matches: 13.